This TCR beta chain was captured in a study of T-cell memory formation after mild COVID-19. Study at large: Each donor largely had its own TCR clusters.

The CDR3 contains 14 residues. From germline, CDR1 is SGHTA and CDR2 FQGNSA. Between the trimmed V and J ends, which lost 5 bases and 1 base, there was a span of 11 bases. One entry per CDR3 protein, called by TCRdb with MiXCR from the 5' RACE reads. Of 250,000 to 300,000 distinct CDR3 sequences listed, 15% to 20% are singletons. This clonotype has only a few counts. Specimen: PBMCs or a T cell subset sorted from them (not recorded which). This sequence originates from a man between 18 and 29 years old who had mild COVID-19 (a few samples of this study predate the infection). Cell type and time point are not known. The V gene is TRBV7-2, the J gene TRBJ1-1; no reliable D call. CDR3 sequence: CASSKQEANTEAFF. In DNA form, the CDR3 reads TGTGCCAGCAGCAAGCAGGAGGCGAACACTGAAGCTTTCTTT.